What follows are 14 T cell receptor beta chains derived from one specimen sequenced in a study of cytomegalovirus exposure and HLA in healthy donors. PCR involved 60 Vbeta and 13 Jbeta primers. Sequenced by immunoSEQ multiplex PCR; TCRdb stores in-frame clones only, minus some. The listing contains just over 80,000 clones. Sample: PBMCs. Receptor source: a woman aged 25 to 39 in good health and CMV-seronegative.

The V call is TRBV19, the J call TRBJ1-6; 8 positions agree with TRBD1. CDR1 and CDR2 from the germline V gene are LNHDA and SQIVND (reference sequence). This CDR3 is built from 14 residues. Trimming cost V 4 bases and J 9 bases; bases outside gene matches: 5. DNA of the CDR3: TGTGCCAGTAGTAGCGCAGGGGGCGTTTCACCCCTCCACTTT. Amino acids: CASSSAGGVSPLHF.

The chain's CDR3 is CASSEEGVRDTQYF. In nucleotides, the CDR3 is TGTGCCAGCAGTGAAGAGGGGGTGAGAGATACGCAGTATTTT. This chain uses TRBV2 with TRBJ2-3; the D gene is possibly TRBD1 (6 bases). Germline V gene lookup returns CDR1 SNHLY and CDR2 FYNNEI. Between the trimmed V and J ends, which lost 1 base and 5 bases, there was a span of 10 bases. CDR3 length: 14 amino acids.

This chain uses TRBV15 with TRBJ2-7, with D possibly matching TRBD2 (6 bases). V lost 3 bases and J lost 3, with 9 bases in between. The CDR3 consists of 13 residues. CDR1 is LNHNV and CDR2 is YYDKDF in the germline V gene (reference sequence). DNA of the CDR3: TGTGCCACCAGCAGGGAGGGAGTCTACGAGCAGTACTTC. Residues: CATSREGVYEQYF.

V and J are TRBV18 and TRBJ1-4; no reliable D call. V lost 2 bases and J 6 bases, leaving 7 bases between the germline ends. CDR1 is KGHSH and CDR2 is LQKENI in the germline V gene. The CDR3 sequence is 13 residues long. CDR3 residues: CASSPNQDEKLFF. The CDR3 coding sequence is TGTGCCAGCTCACCAAACCAGGATGAAAAACTGTTTTTT.

The V and J genes are TRBV30 and TRBJ2-3; possibly TRBD2 for D (5 bases). This CDR3 region has 15 residues. Trimming cost V 4 bases and J 2 bases, with 16 bases left between them. Germline V gene sequence: CDR1 GTSNPN, CDR2 SVGIG (reference sequence). CDR3 amino acids: CAWNSGSANTDTQYF. The CDR3 region has the DNA TGTGCCTGGAATAGTGGTAGCGCAAACACAGATACGCAGTATTTT. The full variable domain, completed using reference TRBV30 and TRBJ2-3, is SQTIHQWPATLVQPVGSPLSLECTVEGTSNPNLYWYRQAAGRGLQLLFYSVGIGQISSEVPQNLSASRPQDRQFILSSKKLLLSDSGFYLCAWNSGSANTDTQYFGPGTRLTVL.

The chain links TRBV5-8 to TRBJ2-5; tentative D call: TRBD2 (5 bases). From germline, CDR1 is SGHTS and CDR2 YDEGEE. The CDR3 contains 12 residues. Trimming cost V 6 bases and J 5 bases, with 11 bases left between them. The CDR3 sequence is CASTSGWETQYF. The CDR3 bases are TGTGCCAGCACCAGCGGATGGGAGACCCAGTACTTC.

V is TRBV4-1 and J is TRBJ2-1; 13 nucleotides line up with TRBD2. Germline V lookup: CDR1 MGHRA, CDR2 YSYEKL. Trimming at V came to 1 base and at J to 0 bases, leaving 6 bases not matched to a gene. The CDR3 loop spans 19 amino acids. In DNA, the CDR3 is TGCGCCAGCAGCCAAGTACTAGCGGGGGGGGATTACTCCTACAATGAGCAGTTCTTC. Its protein is CASSQVLAGGDYSYNEQFF.

J is TRBJ2-1 and V is TRBV6-5, with TRBD2 matching over 8 bases. The germline gives CDR1 MNHEY, CDR2 SVGAGI. Trimming removed 5 bases from V and 5 bases from J; junction bases left unmatched: 5. The CDR3 is made up of 14 amino acids. The CDR3 reads CASSAKGLDNEQFF. CDR3 in DNA: TGTGCCAGCAGTGCAAAGGGACTAGACAATGAGCAGTTCTTC.

The chain recombines TRBV7-6 with TRBJ2-7; D possibly corresponds to TRBD1 (6 bases). The CDR3 loop spans 14 amino acids. Trimming removed 7 bases at V and 3 bases at J, with 16 bases between. Germline-derived CDR1 and CDR2 are SGHVS and FNYEAQ. The CDR3 bases are TGTGCCAGCACCCTTTGGGCAGGGGACTACGAGCAGTACTTC. This encodes CASTLWAGDYEQYF.

CDR3 sequence: CAWSPPWTGANYGYTF. DNA for the CDR3: TGTGCCTGGAGTCCCCCTTGGACAGGGGCAAACTATGGCTACACCTTC. This chain connects TRBV30 to TRBJ1-2; 9 nucleotides agree with TRBD1. Unmatched junction bases numbered 9, after V lost 2 bases and J lost 2 bases. The CDR3 covers 16 residues. CDR1 GTSNPN and CDR2 SVGIG come from the germline V gene (reference sequence).

The chain carries TRBV6-1 and TRBJ1-2; TRBD1 is a possible D gene (6 bases). The CDR3 covers 12 residues. Germline loops: CDR1 MNHNS, CDR2 SASEGT. The V end lost 6 bases, the J end lost 7 bases, and 12 bases lay between the germline ends. CDR3 region: CASSQGQGGYTF. The DNA of the CDR3 is TGTGCCAGCAGCCAGGGACAAGGTGGCTACACCTTC.

This rearrangement joins TRBV5-1 to TRBJ2-7; a possible D gene is TRBD2 (5 bases). Germline values: CDR1 SGHRS, CDR2 YFSETQ. This CDR3 is built from 14 residues. V gave up 4 bases and J gave up 6 bases, with 17 bases separating them. This chain's CDR3 is CASSPRDPWGEQYF. The CDR3 DNA is TGCGCCAGCAGCCCTCGGGATCCGTGGGGCGAGCAGTACTTC.

The V call is TRBV6-6, the J call TRBJ1-2, with D unresolved. This CDR3 contains 13 residues. Deletions cut 4 bases from V and 3 bases from J, with 9 bases between. The germline gives CDR1 MNHNY, CDR2 SVGAGI (reference sequence). This CDR3 is CASSSAGYYGYTF. CDR3 nucleotides: TGTGCCAGCAGTTCAGCAGGATACTATGGCTACACCTTC.

The V call is TRBV4-1, the J call TRBJ1-4; 7 bases are shared with TRBD1. The V and J ends lost 5 bases and 6 bases, in that order; junction bases with no gene match: 6. Germline V gene data show CDR1 as MGHRA and CDR2 as YSYEKL. The CDR3 is 14 residues long. In DNA form, the CDR3 reads TGCGCCAGCAGCAACTCACAGGGGCATGAAAAACTGTTTTTT. Encoded protein: CASSNSQGHEKLFF.